This T cell receptor beta chain was sequenced in a study of sequential checkpoint blockade in melanoma (dated 2019 in TCRdb). Background for the entire study: In a 1:1 randomization, patients received either first-line nivolumab then ipilimumab (arm A) or ipilimumab then nivolumab (arm B). Both trial sequences were followed by maintenance nivolumab. Overall results and qualifications from the work: The model for predicting response that combines TCR metrics with mutation burden needs to be validated in larger, independent patient cohorts.

The treatment or condition label of this sample denotes: randomized to nivolumab then ipilimumab (arm A) or the reverse (arm B). None of the trial patients had been given prior DNA-damaging chemotherapy. Thawed PBMCs were sorted on a FACS Aria II flow cytometer to isolate live CD3+CD8+ cells negative for CD19 and CD56. Samples came from patients with melanoma in CheckMate 064, a randomized, open-label phase II trial of sequential checkpoint blockade. Peripheral blood mononuclear cells were obtained through leukapheresis, purified using Ficoll-Paque, and frozen in human serum containing approximately 10% DMSO. Purity of sorted blood CD3+CD8+ cells was verified at >98% immediately after sorting, followed by DNA extraction. This clone occurred once. What antigen it recognizes has not been identified. No qualities accompany the bases; no much larger clone lies one base away. Reading from cysteine to phenylalanine, the CDR3 counts 14 amino acids. CDR3 DNA only is kept here, 42 bases in frame from base 1. V trim: 3 bases; J trim: 5 bases; unmatched bases: 4. CDR1 and CDR2, looked up from the germline V gene, are MDHEN and SYDVKM.

TCRbeta CDR3 regions were immunosequenced from genomic DNA with the immunoSEQ Assay. Prior to high-throughput sequencing, genomic DNA was amplified by bias-controlled multiplex PCR. The study's processing was this. To quantify the absolute abundance of each unique TCRbeta CDR3 region, the sequences were collapsed and filtered. Clonality, defined as 1 minus Pielou's evenness, was calculated using only productive rearrangements. Clones with significantly greater frequencies in on-treatment versus baseline samples were identified using a previously published method. Sourced from immuneACCESS, this table was stored by TCRdb with only in-frame sequences that have V and J called. A share of the clones is absent; for the studies checked, an unresolved V gene accounts for under half, and the remainder has no known explanation. The V and J calls and clone size are taken from that table; D and trimming were inferred from the DNA. The sample records tens of thousands of clones, about 89% of which are singletons. 14% of the sample comes from the top ten.

The clonotype originates from a human donor with melanoma. The chain was built from TRBV28 and TRBJ2-1, with TRBD1 identical over 7 junction bases. The sequencing here drew on CD8+ T cells sorted from blood (inferred from file names), taken from a patient given nivolumab and ipilimumab in sequence. CDR3 loop: CASSFRGINNEQFF. At the DNA level, the sequence is TGTGCCAGCAGTTTCAGGGGGATCAACAATGAGCAGTTCTTC.